This T cell receptor beta chain was sequenced in a study of blood T cell repertoires in COVID-19. Authors' analysis steps: Reference gene primer amplification in the assay estimated nucleated cell counts. Profiling relied on immunoSEQ multiplex PCR, and the TCRdb table lists in-frame clones only, not all of them. The V and J calls and clone size are taken from that table; D and trimming were inferred from the DNA. The sample includes more than 150,000 clones, around 80% seen only once; the top ten take 10% to 15%. V lost 6 bases and J lost 4; bases outside the gene matches: 11. Germline CDR1 is SGHAT and CDR2 is FQNNGV. The CDR3 has 16 residues. This clone has just a few counts.

The sample taken for sequencing was PBMCs or T cells enriched from blood (not recorded which). V is TRBV11-2 and J is TRBJ2-2, with 7 bases matching TRBD1. The TCR comes from a woman aged 55-75 years who had recovered from COVID-19. The DNA of the CDR3 is TGTGCCAGCAGAGAGGGTAGGACAGGAGCCACCGGGGAGCTGTTTTTT. Translation gives CASREGRTGATGELFF.